This T cell receptor (beta chain) was documented in a study of tumor T cells in aggressive B-cell lymphoma. The ends lost 6 bases at V and 8 bases at J; junction bases unmatched: 5. CDR1 and CDR2 (germline): SGHTA, FQGTGA. This CDR3 is 13 amino acids long. The protocol was immunoSEQ multiplex PCR, while the TCRdb copy is restricted to in-frame clones and leaves out a portion. Of about 11,000 clones listed, over 90% are singletons. This chain joins TRBV7-3 and TRBJ1-2, with 11 nucleotides matching TRBD1. The clonotype was recovered from an adult with diffuse large B cell lymphoma. Sequenced material: tumor tissue. The CDR3 is CASSRDRGTGYTF. CDR3 nucleotide sequence: TGTGCCAGCAGTCGGGACAGGGGGACGGGCTACACCTTC. Filled out from reference TRBV7-3 and TRBJ1-2, the complete variable domain reads GAGVSQTPSNKVTEKGKYVELRCDPISGHTALYWYRQSLGQGPEFLIYFQGTGAADDSGLPNDRFFAVRPEGSVSTLKIQRTERGDSAVYLCASSRDRGTGYTFGSGTRLTVV.